This is a list of T cell receptor beta chains from one sample in a study of T cell responses to AZD1222 COVID-19 vaccine. This table comes from immunoSEQ multiplex PCR, and its TCRdb copy is limited to in-frame clones, with some not included. This sample has 95,000 to 150,000 clones, with around 89% found just once. The specimen was peripheral blood, collected on day 0 of AZD1222 vaccination. The receptors shown here come from an adult in good health. Each CDR3 is given with its conserved first and last residue. The order of the fields is J gene, D gene, clone size, V gene, CDR3 protein, CDR3 DNA. A D gene is named only where the DNA matches it firmly. Rows give clone size only sometimes, using once, few, many, or a class for an expanded clone.

J gene: TRBJ1-1; D gene: .; clone size: .; V gene: TRBV10-3; CDR3 protein: CAISEGEPGFKAFF; CDR3 DNA: TGTGCCATCAGTGAGGGTGAGCCGGGATTTAAAGCTTTCTTT
J gene: TRBJ2-2; D gene: .; clone size: .; V gene: TRBV19; CDR3 protein: CASSIGLTGELFF; CDR3 DNA: TGTGCCAGTAGTATAGGACTCACCGGGGAGCTGTTTTTT
J gene: TRBJ1-1; D gene: .; clone size: .; V gene: TRBV6-2/TRBV6-3; CDR3 protein: CASSLQGLSEAFF; CDR3 DNA: TGTGCCAGCAGCCTACAGGGACTTTCTGAAGCTTTCTTT
J gene: TRBJ2-3; D gene: TRBD2; clone size: once; V gene: TRBV10-3; CDR3 protein: CAIRESSGGAPDTQYF; CDR3 DNA: TGTGCCATCAGGGAATCTAGCGGGGGGGCCCCAGATACGCAGTATTTT
J gene: TRBJ1-1; D gene: .; clone size: .; V gene: TRBV19; CDR3 protein: CASTGVGLNTEAFF; CDR3 DNA: TGTGCCAGTACTGGGGTGGGGTTGAACACTGAAGCTTTCTTT
J gene: TRBJ2-5; D gene: .; clone size: .; V gene: TRBV6-6; CDR3 protein: CASPIAWRETQYF; CDR3 DNA: TGTGCCAGCCCGATCGCCTGGCGAGAGACCCAGTACTTC
J gene: TRBJ2-3; D gene: TRBD1; clone size: .; V gene: TRBV6-1; CDR3 protein: CASSEEGAAYTDTQYF; CDR3 DNA: TGTGCCAGCAGTGAAGAGGGGGCAGCTTACACAGATACGCAGTATTTT
J gene: TRBJ1-5; D gene: .; clone size: .; V gene: TRBV6-5; CDR3 protein: CASSPVFNQPQHF; CDR3 DNA: TGTGCCAGTTCCCCGGTCTTCAATCAGCCCCAGCATTTT
J gene: TRBJ2-2; D gene: TRBD2; clone size: .; V gene: TRBV9; CDR3 protein: CASSALAGAGELFF; CDR3 DNA: TGTGCCAGCAGCGCTTTAGCGGGGGCCGGGGAGCTGTTTTTT
J gene: TRBJ1-1; D gene: TRBD1; clone size: .; V gene: TRBV23-1; CDR3 protein: CASNPQGSRRAFF; CDR3 DNA: TGCGCCAGCAATCCACAGGGGTCCAGACGAGCTTTCTTT
J gene: TRBJ1-2; D gene: .; clone size: .; V gene: TRBV5-8; CDR3 protein: CASNLRGDYGYTF; CDR3 DNA: TGTGCCAGCAACCTAAGGGGGGACTATGGCTACACCTTC
J gene: TRBJ1-5; D gene: TRBD1; clone size: few; V gene: TRBV5-6; CDR3 protein: CASSLYRGSSNQPQHF; CDR3 DNA: TGTGCCAGCAGCCTCTACAGGGGGTCAAGCAATCAGCCCCAGCATTTT
J gene: TRBJ1-5; D gene: TRBD1; clone size: .; V gene: TRBV19; CDR3 protein: CASSIDRGGAQPQHF; CDR3 DNA: TGTGCCAGTAGTATTGACAGGGGAGGGGCTCAGCCCCAGCATTTT
J gene: TRBJ2-1; D gene: .; clone size: .; V gene: TRBV3-1/TRBV3-2; CDR3 protein: CASSGLGTYYNEQFF; CDR3 DNA: TGTGCCAGCAGCGGCCTGGGGACTTATTACAATGAGCAGTTCTTC
J gene: TRBJ1-2; D gene: .; clone size: .; V gene: TRBV19; CDR3 protein: CASSNWQGDIYGYTF; CDR3 DNA: TGTGCCAGTAGTAATTGGCAGGGCGATATCTACGGCTACACCTTC
J gene: TRBJ1-2; D gene: .; clone size: .; V gene: TRBV9; CDR3 protein: CASSPGGGGGYTF; CDR3 DNA: TGTGCCAGCAGCCCAGGAGGGGGAGGTGGCTACACCTTC
J gene: TRBJ1-2; D gene: .; clone size: .; V gene: TRBV7-3; CDR3 protein: CASSLSVSDGYTF; CDR3 DNA: TGTGCCAGCAGCTTAAGTGTTTCGGATGGCTACACCTTC
J gene: TRBJ1-2; D gene: .; clone size: .; V gene: TRBV5-1; CDR3 protein: CASSLRIRYEGNYGYTF; CDR3 DNA: TGCGCCAGCAGCTTGCGGATTCGGTATGAGGGTAACTATGGCTACACCTTC
J gene: TRBJ1-1; D gene: .; clone size: .; V gene: TRBV3-1/TRBV3-2; CDR3 protein: CASSHRGQKFEAFF; CDR3 DNA: TGTGCCAGCAGCCACCGGGGGCAGAAATTTGAAGCTTTCTTT
J gene: TRBJ2-7; D gene: .; clone size: .; V gene: TRBV4-3; CDR3 protein: CASSQDLGGNEQYF; CDR3 DNA: TGCGCCAGCAGCCAAGATTTGGGAGGCAACGAGCAGTACTTC
J gene: TRBJ2-3; D gene: TRBD2; clone size: few; V gene: TRBV6-4; CDR3 protein: CASSDSIHGGADTQYF; CDR3 DNA: TGTGCCAGCAGTGACTCGATTCACGGGGGGGCAGATACGCAGTATTTT
J gene: TRBJ1-3; D gene: .; clone size: .; V gene: TRBV5-6; CDR3 protein: CASGGSGNTIYF; CDR3 DNA: TGTGCCAGCGGAGGCTCTGGAAACACCATATATTTT
J gene: TRBJ2-7; D gene: TRBD2; clone size: .; V gene: TRBV5-6; CDR3 protein: CASSPRGGPYEQYF; CDR3 DNA: TGTGCCAGCAGCCCGCGGGGGGGTCCCTACGAGCAGTACTTC
J gene: TRBJ1-1; D gene: .; clone size: .; V gene: TRBV18; CDR3 protein: CASSPLDQGGTEAFF; CDR3 DNA: TGTGCCAGCTCACCCCTCGACCAGGGTGGGACTGAAGCTTTCTTT
J gene: TRBJ2-7; D gene: .; clone size: .; V gene: TRBV5-4; CDR3 protein: CASSSGSHTSYEQYF; CDR3 DNA: TGTGCCAGCAGCTCAGGGTCCCATACATCCTACGAGCAGTACTTC
J gene: TRBJ1-4; D gene: .; clone size: .; V gene: TRBV6-1; CDR3 protein: CASSDRWGVELFF; CDR3 DNA: TGTGCCAGCAGTGACAGGTGGGGGGTGGAACTGTTTTTT
J gene: TRBJ1-3; D gene: .; clone size: .; V gene: TRBV12-5; CDR3 protein: CASALGNTIYF; CDR3 DNA: TGTGCTAGTGCCCTTGGAAACACCATATATTTT
J gene: TRBJ1-1; D gene: .; clone size: .; V gene: TRBV7-2; CDR3 protein: CASSHDTGWNTEAFF; CDR3 DNA: TGTGCCAGCAGTCACGATACAGGTTGGAACACTGAAGCTTTCTTT
J gene: TRBJ1-2; D gene: .; clone size: .; V gene: TRBV29-1; CDR3 protein: CSIRGSYGYTF; CDR3 DNA: TGCAGCATAAGGGGGTCCTATGGCTACACCTTC
J gene: TRBJ1-2; D gene: .; clone size: many; V gene: TRBV19; CDR3 protein: CASSMATGNNYGYTF; CDR3 DNA: TGTGCCAGTAGTATGGCAACAGGAAATAACTATGGCTACACCTTC
J gene: TRBJ1-2; D gene: .; clone size: .; V gene: TRBV7-9; CDR3 protein: CASSYLTAWVGYTF; CDR3 DNA: TGTGCCAGCAGCTACCTGACAGCCTGGGTGGGCTACACCTTC
J gene: TRBJ2-7; D gene: TRBD1; clone size: .; V gene: TRBV3-1/TRBV3-2; CDR3 protein: CASSQAGQVSYEQYF; CDR3 DNA: TGTGCCAGCAGCCAAGCAGGACAGGTTTCCTACGAGCAGTACTTC
J gene: TRBJ1-1; D gene: .; clone size: .; V gene: TRBV5-1; CDR3 protein: CASSLLTGLHKGTEAFF; CDR3 DNA: TGCGCCAGCAGCTTGTTGACCGGGCTCCATAAAGGGACTGAAGCTTTCTTT
J gene: TRBJ1-2; D gene: TRBD1; clone size: .; V gene: TRBV29-1; CDR3 protein: CSVRDSPNPNF; CDR3 DNA: TGCAGCGTCCGGGACAGTCCTAACCCGAATTTC
J gene: TRBJ2-1; D gene: TRBD2; clone size: .; V gene: TRBV20-1; CDR3 protein: CSASGLANEQFF; CDR3 DNA: TGCAGTGCTAGTGGACTAGCCAATGAGCAGTTCTTC
J gene: TRBJ1-2; D gene: .; clone size: few; V gene: TRBV12-3/TRBV12-4; CDR3 protein: CASVGNLYGYTF; CDR3 DNA: TGTGCCAGCGTTGGGAACCTCTATGGCTACACCTTC
J gene: TRBJ1-1; D gene: .; clone size: .; V gene: TRBV29-1; CDR3 protein: CSGAPGGNTEAFF; CDR3 DNA: TGCAGCGGGGCCCCGGGCGGGAACACTGAAGCTTTCTTT
J gene: TRBJ2-7; D gene: .; clone size: .; V gene: TRBV5-6; CDR3 protein: CASSVGIPYEQYF; CDR3 DNA: TGTGCCAGCAGCGTGGGGATTCCTTACGAGCAGTACTTC
J gene: TRBJ1-2; D gene: .; clone size: once; V gene: TRBV6-1; CDR3 protein: CASSDVEGTYGYTF; CDR3 DNA: TGTGCCAGCAGTGATGTGGAGGGAACCTATGGCTACACCTTC
J gene: TRBJ1-2; D gene: .; clone size: .; V gene: TRBV19; CDR3 protein: CASTSFGPRGAYGYTF; CDR3 DNA: TGTGCCAGTACCTCTTTTGGGCCACGGGGGGCATATGGCTACACCTTC
J gene: TRBJ1-3; D gene: TRBD1; clone size: few; V gene: TRBV9; CDR3 protein: CASTPGQGVSVNTIYF; CDR3 DNA: TGTGCCAGTACCCCGGGACAGGGTGTGAGCGTAAACACCATATATTTT
J gene: TRBJ2-2; D gene: .; clone size: .; V gene: TRBV6-2/TRBV6-3; CDR3 protein: CASSGGRELFF; CDR3 DNA: TGTGCCAGCAGCGGGGGCAGGGAGCTGTTTTTT
J gene: TRBJ1-1; D gene: .; clone size: .; V gene: TRBV5-1; CDR3 protein: CASSLAVKVNTEAFF; CDR3 DNA: TGCGCCAGCAGCTTGGCCGTGAAAGTTAACACTGAAGCTTTCTTT
J gene: TRBJ2-2; D gene: .; clone size: once; V gene: TRBV5-6; CDR3 protein: CASSDSTVRRGTGELFF; CDR3 DNA: TGTGCCAGCAGCGACTCGACAGTCAGGAGGGGAACCGGGGAGCTGTTTTTT
J gene: TRBJ2-2; D gene: .; clone size: .; V gene: TRBV5-5; CDR3 protein: CASSLVTGSTGELFF; CDR3 DNA: TGTGCCAGCAGCTTGGTTACAGGGTCCACCGGGGAGCTGTTTTTT
J gene: TRBJ2-7; D gene: TRBD1; clone size: once; V gene: TRBV9; CDR3 protein: CASSLTSGQGAIEQYF; CDR3 DNA: TGTGCCAGCAGCCTCACCTCGGGACAGGGGGCTATCGAGCAGTACTTC
J gene: TRBJ1-3; D gene: TRBD1; clone size: .; V gene: TRBV25-1; CDR3 protein: CASSYQGAGNTIYF; CDR3 DNA: TGTGCCAGCAGTTACCAGGGGGCTGGAAACACCATATATTTT
J gene: TRBJ2-7; D gene: TRBD1; clone size: .; V gene: TRBV4-1; CDR3 protein: CASSQDPRTGYYEQYF; CDR3 DNA: TGCGCCAGCAGCCAAGACCCTCGGACAGGGTACTACGAGCAGTACTTC
J gene: TRBJ2-3; D gene: TRBD2; clone size: .; V gene: TRBV3-1/TRBV3-2; CDR3 protein: CASSRGLALNTDTQYF; CDR3 DNA: TGTGCCAGCAGCCGGGGACTAGCTTTAAACACAGATACGCAGTATTTT